This note documents a single T cell receptor beta chain sequence. Original processing notes: Nucleated cell number was recorded as an estimate derived from reference gene primer amplification. Assay used: immunoSEQ multiplex PCR; TCRdb lists only in-frame clones, some missing. From that table come the V and J calls and clone size; the DNA was used to work out D and trimming. The sample contains around 180,000 clones, around 74% of which appear only once. The entry originates in a study of blood T cell repertoires in COVID-19. Across the whole study: PBMCs, B-cell-depleted T cells, or T cells provided the cDNA or gDNA that made up the material.

V lost 5 bases to trimming and J lost 3 bases; unmatched junction nucleotides: 7. Germline V gives CDR1 SGHTA, CDR2 FQGTGA. The CDR3 is 15 amino acids. The receptor comes from a woman aged 80 or over with acute or convalescent COVID-19. Sequencing input: peripheral blood. The V gene is TRBV7-3, the J gene TRBJ2-3; TRBD1 matches 8 bases. As DNA, the CDR3 is TGTGCCAGCAGCCCAGGACAGGGTGGGACAGATACGCAGTATTTT. Protein sequence: CASSPGQGGTDTQYF.